This entry is about one T cell receptor (beta chain). PBMCs numbering at least 7 million were isolated per sample. The data were taken from a study of blood T cells in healthy people across ages. This CDR3 is 17 amino acids long. J was trimmed by 8 bases and V by 0 bases; bases with no gene match: 11. Looked up from germline, CDR1 is SGHRS and CDR2 is YFSETQ. Primers used in a second PCR of roughly 6 to 11 cycles were a sample-barcoded 5' primer and a J-beta primer mix. TCRdb reanalysed the 5' RACE reads using MiXCR and keeps one entry per CDR3 protein. The data show 700,000 to 900,000 distinct CDR3 sequences, about a quarter seen once. The same data also went into a second study, on T cells of mothers and their children. Turning to that study: No persistent microchimeric T cell clones were detected.

The chain couples TRBV5-1 to TRBJ2-1; TRBD2 matches at 10 bases. This TCR came from a boy between 5 and 17 years old in good health. The sample consisted of blood. The CDR3 spells CASSLAGSGGAVDEQFF. DNA of the CDR3: TGCGCCAGCAGCTTGGCCGGGAGCGGGGGGGCCGTGGATGAGCAGTTCTTC.